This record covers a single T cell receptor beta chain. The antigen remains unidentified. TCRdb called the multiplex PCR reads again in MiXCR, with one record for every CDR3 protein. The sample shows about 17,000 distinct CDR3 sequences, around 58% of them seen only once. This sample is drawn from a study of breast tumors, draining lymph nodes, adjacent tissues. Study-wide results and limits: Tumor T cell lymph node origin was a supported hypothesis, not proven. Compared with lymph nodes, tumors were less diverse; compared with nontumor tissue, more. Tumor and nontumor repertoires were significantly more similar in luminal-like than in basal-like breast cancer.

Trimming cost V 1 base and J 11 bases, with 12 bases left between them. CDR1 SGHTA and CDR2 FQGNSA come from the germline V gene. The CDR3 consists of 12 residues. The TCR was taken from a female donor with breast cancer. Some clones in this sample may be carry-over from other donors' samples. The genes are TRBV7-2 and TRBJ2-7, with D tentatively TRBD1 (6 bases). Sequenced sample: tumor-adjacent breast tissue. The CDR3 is CASSLGGQGKYF. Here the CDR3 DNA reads TGTGCCAGCAGCTTAGGAGGTCAGGGGAAGTACTTC.